The 8 T cell receptor beta chains below were found in one sample sequenced in a study of early T cells in non-severe SARS-CoV-2 infection. One entry per CDR3 protein results from TCRdb running MiXCR on the 5' RACE reads. The table shows roughly 76,000 distinct CDR3 sequences, with 10% to 15% occurring only once. Sequenced: whole blood. The receptors come from an adult who was a healthcare worker with PCR-confirmed SARS-CoV-2 infection or an uninfected control (not recorded which).

This clonotype was picked up many times. The chain uses TRBV30 and TRBJ1-3, with unresolved D. The V end was cut by 3 bases, the J end by 0 bases, with 0 bases between. Germline CDR1 is GTSNPN and CDR2 is SVGIG (reference sequence). This CDR3 has 11 amino acids. CDR3 protein: CAWSSGNTIYF. DNA for the CDR3: TGTGCCTGGAGCTCTGGAAACACCATATATTTT.

The chain has TRBV2 and TRBJ1-1; maybe TRBD1 (5 bases). Germline V lookup: CDR1 SNHLY, CDR2 FYNNEI. The V gene lost 7 bases and the J gene lost 5 bases, with 11 bases spanning the gap. The CDR3 runs 12 residues. CDR3: CASMSGGTEAFF. As DNA, the CDR3 is TGTGCCAGCATGTCGGGGGGGACTGAAGCTTTCTTT. The complete variable domain, with remaining parts taken from reference TRBV2 and TRBJ1-1, reads EPEVTQTPSHQVTQMGQEVILRCVPISNHLYFYWYRQILGQKVEFLVSFYNNEISEKSEIFDDQFSVERPDGSNFTLKIRSTKLEDSAMYFCASMSGGTEAFFGQGTRLTVV.

At least ten counts were recorded for this clonotype. The chain joins TRBV28 to TRBJ1-4; the D gene is possibly TRBD1 (6 bases). CDR3 size: 17 residues. The germline CDR1 and CDR2 sequences are MDHEN and SYDVKM. V lost 6 bases and J lost 8, with 25 bases in between. CDR3: CASRAERAGGEGEKLFF. CDR3 DNA sequence: TGTGCCAGCAGGGCGGAAAGGGCGGGGGGCGAAGGCGAAAAACTGTTTTTT. The variable domain in full, with the rest retrieved from reference TRBV28 and TRBJ1-4, is DVKVTQSSRYLVKRTGEKVFLECVQDMDHENMFWYRQDPGLGLRLIYFSYDVKMKEKGDIPEGYSVSREKKERFSLILESASTNQTSMYLCASRAERAGGEGEKLFFGSGTQLSVL.

The chain joins TRBV6-6 to TRBJ2-1; 12 positions agree with TRBD2. Per germline, CDR1 MNHNY and CDR2 SVGAGI (reference sequence). This CDR3 is 14 amino acids long. V lost 8 bases to trimming and J lost 7 bases; unmatched junction nucleotides: 6. CDR3 coding DNA: TGTGCCAGCCGAGAGCTAGCGGGAGGGAATGAGCAGTTCTTC. Protein sequence: CASRELAGGNEQFF.

In this sample, this clonotype turned up many times. The V and J genes are TRBV3-1 and TRBJ1-2; tentative D call: TRBD1 (6 bases). CDR3 length equals 16 residues. CDR1 is LGHDT, CDR2 YNNKEL, per germline (reference sequence). Trimming pared 2 bases from V and 4 bases from J, leaving 17 bases between. DNA of the CDR3: TGTGCCAGCAGCCAATTAGGACAGAAGGATGGCTATGGCTACACCTTC. Translated: CASSQLGQKDGYGYTF.

This clonotype was observed at least ten times. This sequence joins TRBV29-1 and TRBJ2-1, with unresolved D. V lost 2 bases and J 0 bases, leaving 8 bases between the germline ends. Per the germline V gene, CDR1 is SQVTM and CDR2 is ANQGSEA. CDR3 length: 14 amino acids. CDR3 protein: CSVERTSSYNEQFF. The DNA for the CDR3 is TGCAGCGTTGAACGGACGAGCTCCTACAATGAGCAGTTCTTC.

The rearrangement links TRBV27 to TRBJ2-3; possible D gene TRBD2, 6 bases. The CDR3 spans 14 residues. Trimming shortened V by 8 bases and J by 2 bases, and 14 bases separated the two germline ends. CDR1 MNHEY and CDR2 SMNVEV come from the germline V gene (reference sequence). The CDR3 DNA sequence: TGTGCCAGCGGGCTAGGAGGGTCCACAGATACGCAGTATTTT. It is translated as CASGLGGSTDTQYF.

This clonotype was counted ten times or more. This chain links TRBV28 with TRBJ2-5; D is unresolved. From germline, CDR1 is MDHEN and CDR2 SYDVKM. V was shortened by 7 bases and J by 3 bases, with 15 bases between the two germline ends. This CDR3 region has 14 residues. The CDR3 here is CASTPSSLEETQYF. Here the CDR3 DNA reads TGTGCCAGCACCCCTAGTTCCTTAGAAGAGACCCAGTACTTC.